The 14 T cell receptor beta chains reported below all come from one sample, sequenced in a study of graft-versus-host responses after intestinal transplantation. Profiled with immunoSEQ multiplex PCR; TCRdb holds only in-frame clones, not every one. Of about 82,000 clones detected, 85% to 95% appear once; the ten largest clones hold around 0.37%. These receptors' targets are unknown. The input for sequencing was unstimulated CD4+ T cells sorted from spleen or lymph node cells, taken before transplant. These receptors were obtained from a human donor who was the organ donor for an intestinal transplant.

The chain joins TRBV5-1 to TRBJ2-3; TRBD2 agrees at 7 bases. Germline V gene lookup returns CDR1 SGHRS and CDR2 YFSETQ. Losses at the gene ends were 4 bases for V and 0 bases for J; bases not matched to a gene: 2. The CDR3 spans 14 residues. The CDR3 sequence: CASSGGGSTDTQYF. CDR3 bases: TGCGCCAGCAGCGGGGGGGGTAGCACAGATACGCAGTATTTT.

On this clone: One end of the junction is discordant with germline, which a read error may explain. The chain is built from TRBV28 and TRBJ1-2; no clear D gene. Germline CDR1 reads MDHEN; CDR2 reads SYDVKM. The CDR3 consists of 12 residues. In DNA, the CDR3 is TGTGCCAGCAGTGCGGGCTTACGCATACAATCCTTC. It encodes CASSAGLRIQSF.

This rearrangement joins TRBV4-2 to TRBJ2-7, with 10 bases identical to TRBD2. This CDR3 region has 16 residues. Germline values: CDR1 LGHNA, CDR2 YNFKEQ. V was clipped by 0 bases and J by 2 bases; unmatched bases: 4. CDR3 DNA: TGTGCCAGCAGCCAAGATCTCCTAGCGGGGGCCTACGAGCAGTACTTC. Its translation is CASSQDLLAGAYEQYF.

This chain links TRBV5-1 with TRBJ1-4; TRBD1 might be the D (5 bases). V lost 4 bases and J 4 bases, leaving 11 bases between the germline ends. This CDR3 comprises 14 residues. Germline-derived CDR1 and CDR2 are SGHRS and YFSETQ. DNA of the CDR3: TGCGCCAGCAGCCTATGGGGGGATAATGAAAAACTGTTTTTT. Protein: CASSLWGDNEKLFF. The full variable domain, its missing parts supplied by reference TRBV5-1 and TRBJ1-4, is KAGVTQTPRYLIKTRGQQVTLSCSPISGHRSVSWYQQTPGQGLQFLFEYFSETQRNKGNFPGRFSGRQFSNSRSEMNVSTLELGDSALYLCASSLWGDNEKLFFGSGTQLSVL.

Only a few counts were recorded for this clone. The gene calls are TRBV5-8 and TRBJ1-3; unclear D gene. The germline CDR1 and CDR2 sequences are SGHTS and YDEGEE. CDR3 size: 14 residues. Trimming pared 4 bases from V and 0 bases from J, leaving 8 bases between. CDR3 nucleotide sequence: TGTGCCAGCAGCCCTCCGAGCTCTGGAAACACCATATATTTT. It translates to CASSPPSSGNTIYF.

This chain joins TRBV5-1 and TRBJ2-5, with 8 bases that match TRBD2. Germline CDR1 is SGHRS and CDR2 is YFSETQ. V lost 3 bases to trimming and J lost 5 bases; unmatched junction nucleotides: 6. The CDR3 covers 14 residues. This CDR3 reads CASSYSAGVETQYF. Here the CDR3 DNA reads TGCGCCAGCAGCTACTCAGCGGGGGTGGAGACCCAGTACTTC. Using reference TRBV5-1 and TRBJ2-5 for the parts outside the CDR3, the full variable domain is KAGVTQTPRYLIKTRGQQVTLSCSPISGHRSVSWYQQTPGQGLQFLFEYFSETQRNKGNFPGRFSGRQFSNSRSEMNVSTLELGDSALYLCASSYSAGVETQYFGPGTRLLVL.

CDR3 DNA sequence: TGTGCCAGCAGCTACAGTCAACCCCGGGACAGGGGCGGGGATGGCTACACCTTC. Protein product: CASSYSQPRDRGGDGYTF. The chain is built from TRBV2 and TRBJ1-2, with 10 bases aligning to TRBD1. Germline V lookup: CDR1 SNHLY, CDR2 FYNNEI. V was pared by 6 bases and J by 6 bases, with 19 bases of the junction left unmatched. This CDR3 is built from 18 residues.

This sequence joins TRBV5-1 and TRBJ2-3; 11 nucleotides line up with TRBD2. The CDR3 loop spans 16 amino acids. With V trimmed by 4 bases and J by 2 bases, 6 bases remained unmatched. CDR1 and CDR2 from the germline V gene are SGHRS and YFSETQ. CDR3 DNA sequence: TGCGCCAGCAGCCTGGGGACTAGCGGTGTCACAGATACGCAGTATTTT. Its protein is CASSLGTSGVTDTQYF.

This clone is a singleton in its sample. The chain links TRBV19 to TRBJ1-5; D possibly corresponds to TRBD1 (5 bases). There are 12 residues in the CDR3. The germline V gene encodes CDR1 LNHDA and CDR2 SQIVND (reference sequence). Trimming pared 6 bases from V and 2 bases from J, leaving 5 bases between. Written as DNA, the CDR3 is TGTGCCAGTAGACAGGGCAATCAGCCCCAGCATTTT. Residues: CASRQGNQPQHF.

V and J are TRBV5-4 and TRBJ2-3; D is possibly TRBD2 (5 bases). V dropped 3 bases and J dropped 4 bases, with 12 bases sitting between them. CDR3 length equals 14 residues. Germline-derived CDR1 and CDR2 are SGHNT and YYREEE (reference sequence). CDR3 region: CASSSGNSADTQYF. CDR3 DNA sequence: TGTGCCAGCAGCTCGGGAAACTCCGCAGATACGCAGTATTTT.

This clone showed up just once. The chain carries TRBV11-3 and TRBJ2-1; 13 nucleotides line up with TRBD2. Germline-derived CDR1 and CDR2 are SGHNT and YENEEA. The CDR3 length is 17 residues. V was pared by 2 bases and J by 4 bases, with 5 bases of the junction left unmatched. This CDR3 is CASSLRGGLAGYNEQFF. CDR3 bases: TGTGCCAGCAGCTTACGCGGGGGACTAGCGGGATACAATGAGCAGTTCTTC.

Written as DNA, the CDR3 is TGTGCCAGCAGCGGCTATGCGGGACTGAACCAAGAGACCCAGTACTTC. Amino acid sequence: CASSGYAGLNQETQYF. The genes are TRBV5-8 and TRBJ2-5, with a possible D match to TRBD2 (6 bases). CDR3 size: 16 residues. Germline V gene data show CDR1 as SGHTS and CDR2 as YDEGEE. V lost 4 bases, J lost 0 bases, and 16 bases lay in between.

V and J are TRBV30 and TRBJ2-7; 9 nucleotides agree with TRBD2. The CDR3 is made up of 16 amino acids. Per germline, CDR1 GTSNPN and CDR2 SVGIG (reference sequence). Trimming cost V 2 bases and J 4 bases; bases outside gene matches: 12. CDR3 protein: CAWSRPDTSGLYEQYF. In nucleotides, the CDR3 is TGTGCCTGGAGTCGCCCGGACACTAGCGGGCTTTACGAGCAGTACTTC.

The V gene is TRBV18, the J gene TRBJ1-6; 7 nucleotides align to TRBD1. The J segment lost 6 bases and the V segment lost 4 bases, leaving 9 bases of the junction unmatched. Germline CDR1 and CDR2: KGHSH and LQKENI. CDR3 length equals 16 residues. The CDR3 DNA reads TGTGCCAGCTCACAAGAACCGGGACAGACTAATTCACCCCTCCACTTT. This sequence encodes CASSQEPGQTNSPLHF.